These 22 T cell receptor beta chains came from one sample sequenced in a study of shared clonotypes between healthy human individuals. The naive CD8 subset, CD45RO-negative cells positively selected for CCR7, excluded terminally differentiated effector memory CD45RA+ cells. Profiled with immunoSEQ multiplex PCR; TCRdb holds only in-frame clones, not every one. The profile shows roughly 590,000 clones, nearly 97% of them singletons. Material for sequencing was naive CD8+ T cells sorted from blood. The receptors were gathered from a woman in her 30s in good health.

The chain has TRBV28 and TRBJ2-5; 8 bases align to TRBD1. The DNA end is more similar to TRBJ2-7, so the J call may be wrong. The CDR3 covers 16 residues. Looked up from germline, CDR1 is MDHEN and CDR2 is SYDVKM. The CDR3 loop is CASSFAGGTGPYEQYF. The CDR3 DNA reads as TGTGCCAGCAGTTTCGCCGGTGGGACAGGACCCTACGAGCAGTACTTC.

This clone was seen only once. The V and J genes are TRBV7-3 and TRBJ2-1; TRBD1 matches at 10 bases. This CDR3 contains 15 residues. V lost 0 bases to trimming and J lost 6 bases; unmatched junction nucleotides: 2. Germline V gives CDR1 SGHTA, CDR2 FQGTGA. Written as DNA, the CDR3 is TGTGCCAGCAGCTTAACGGGACAGGGGATCAATGAGCAGTTCTTC. Its protein is CASSLTGQGINEQFF.

The chain recombines TRBV27 with TRBJ1-1, with 9 bases identical to TRBD1. V dropped 6 bases and J dropped 4; count of bases not matched to a gene: 9. CDR1 is MNHEY, CDR2 SMNVEV, per germline (reference sequence). The CDR3 has 15 residues. This CDR3 reads CASRLTGGAGTEAFF. The CDR3 DNA reads as TGTGCCAGCAGGTTAACAGGGGGCGCGGGCACTGAAGCTTTCTTT.

As for this clone: Additional DNA sequences in this sample encode the identical CDR3. The CDR3 loop reads CASSPPRGLREQYF. The DNA of the CDR3 is TGTGCCAGCAGCCCTCCCCGGGGGTTGAGGGAGCAGTACTTC. The gene calls are TRBV28 and TRBJ2-7, with D possibly being TRBD2 (6 bases). The CDR3 has 14 amino acids. Germline V gives CDR1 MDHEN, CDR2 SYDVKM. V was trimmed by 6 bases and J by 7 bases, leaving 19 bases between them.

The chain recombines TRBV5-6 with TRBJ1-2, with 7 bases fitting TRBD1. V lost 0 bases, J lost 4 bases, and 6 bases stayed unmatched. The CDR3 is made up of 15 amino acids. Germline V gene lookup returns CDR1 SGHDT and CDR2 YYEEEE. CDR3 bases: TGTGCCAGCAGCTTGGCGGGACAGACAGTCTATGGCTACACCTTC. This codes for CASSLAGQTVYGYTF.

The sample holds one count of this clone. The chain combines TRBV2 with TRBJ2-7; D remains ambiguous. Per germline, CDR1 SNHLY and CDR2 FYNNEI. V was pared by 8 bases and J by 5 bases, with 7 bases between. The CDR3 covers 10 residues. The CDR3 loop is CASGTNEQYF. In nucleotides, the CDR3 is TGTGCCAGCGGCACTAACGAGCAGTACTTC.

V usage is TRBV9 and J usage is TRBJ2-2, with 11 bases matching TRBD2. V was clipped by 3 bases and J by 6 bases; unmatched bases: 7. Germline V gene lookup returns CDR1 SGDLS and CDR2 YYNGEE. The CDR3 is made up of 16 amino acids. The CDR3 region is CASSGLAGTMAGELFF. CDR3 in DNA: TGTGCCAGCAGCGGACTAGCGGGAACCATGGCCGGGGAGCTGTTTTTT.

The chain is built from TRBV11-2 and TRBJ1-3, with D possibly matching TRBD1 (6 bases). This CDR3 has 14 residues. Looked up from germline, CDR1 is SGHAT and CDR2 is FQNNGV. The V end lost 5 bases, the J end lost 3 bases, and 11 bases lay between the germline ends. The CDR3 DNA is TGTGCCAGCAGCCTGGACAGAGGTGGAAACACCATATATTTT. This sequence encodes CASSLDRGGNTIYF.

This chain's CDR3 is CASSLSGTSGRGNEQFF. As DNA, the CDR3 is TGTGCCAGCAGTTTATCCGGGACTAGCGGGCGGGGGAATGAGCAGTTCTTC. The chain links TRBV28 to TRBJ2-1; TRBD2 matches at 12 bases. The CDR3 runs 17 residues. Germline lookup yields CDR1 MDHEN and CDR2 SYDVKM. The V gene end was trimmed by 1 base and the J gene end by 7 bases; junction bases not matched to a gene: 8.

The V gene is TRBV27, the J gene TRBJ2-7; 7 bases fit TRBD1. With 5 bases clipped from V and 3 bases from J, the junction kept 7 bases outside the gene matches. This CDR3 region has 14 residues. Germline V gene data show CDR1 as MNHEY and CDR2 as SMNVEV (reference sequence). CDR3 residues: CASSPRQGYYEQYF. DNA for the CDR3: TGTGCCAGCAGTCCGAGACAGGGCTACTACGAGCAGTACTTC.

The chain couples TRBV15 to TRBJ2-1, with 12 positions matching TRBD2. This CDR3 is built from 15 residues. J lost 7 bases, V lost 0 bases, and 1 base had no gene match. CDR1 LNHNV and CDR2 YYDKDF come from the germline V gene (reference sequence). CDR3 residues: CATSREGTSGNEQFF. DNA of the CDR3: TGTGCCACCAGCAGAGAGGGGACTAGCGGGAATGAGCAGTTCTTC.

The chain recombines TRBV28 with TRBJ2-2; 7 nucleotides agree with TRBD1. With 4 bases clipped from V and 3 bases from J, the junction kept 8 bases outside the gene matches. CDR1 and CDR2 from the germline V gene are MDHEN and SYDVKM. The CDR3 is 16 amino acids. The CDR3 nucleotides are TGTGCCAGCAGTTCCCCCGGGACAGACCACACCGGGGAGCTGTTTTTT. Amino acid sequence: CASSSPGTDHTGELFF.

The gene calls are TRBV7-3 and TRBJ2-7; 7 nucleotides match TRBD1. The CDR3 extends over 14 amino acids. From germline, CDR1 is SGHTA and CDR2 FQGTGA. The trim removed 3 bases at V and 2 bases at J, leaving 4 bases unmatched. Written as DNA, the CDR3 is TGTGCCAGCAGCTTTTTGGGACAGCCCTACGAGCAGTACTTC. Protein sequence: CASSFLGQPYEQYF.

V gene TRBV7-9 combines with J gene TRBJ1-4; a possible D gene is TRBD1 (5 bases). Germline V gives CDR1 SEHNR, CDR2 FQNEAQ (reference sequence). V was clipped by 5 bases and J by 5 bases, with 15 bases between them. This CDR3 contains 15 residues. The CDR3 coding sequence is TGTGCCAGCAGCAGAACCGACAGCAAAAATGAAAAACTGTTTTTT. It codes for CASSRTDSKNEKLFF. Full variable domain (outside the CDR3, taken from reference TRBV7-9 and TRBJ1-4): DTGVSQNPRHKITKRGQNVTFRCDPISEHNRLYWYRQTLGQGPEFLTYFQNEAQLEKSRLLSDRFSAERPKGSFSTLEIQRTEQGDSAMYLCASSRTDSKNEKLFFGSGTQLSVL.

This clone was detected once. The chain combines TRBV5-5 with TRBJ2-6; the D call may be TRBD1 or TRBD2 (5 bases each). Trimming took 0 bases from V and 3 from J, leaving 7 bases between them. The CDR3 is 15 amino acids. CDR1 is SGHKS and CDR2 is YYEKEE in the germline V gene (reference sequence). CDR3 in amino acids: CASSLGGVGANVLTF. The CDR3 nucleotides are TGTGCCAGCAGCTTGGGAGGGGTTGGGGCCAACGTCCTGACTTTC.

The rearrangement links TRBV2 to TRBJ1-2, with TRBD1 matching over 8 bases. V shed 8 bases and J 4 bases; nucleotides not matched to a gene: 18. The CDR3 loop spans 17 amino acids. Germline V lookup: CDR1 SNHLY, CDR2 FYNNEI. Here the CDR3 DNA reads TGTGCCAGCCTTTACGACAGGGGTTATAGATCCCCCTATGGCTACACCTTC. The encoded protein is CASLYDRGYRSPYGYTF.

This chain links TRBV30 with TRBJ2-1; 12 nucleotides line up with TRBD2. The V and J ends lost 0 bases and 7 bases, in that order; junction bases with no gene match: 4. The CDR3 spans 15 residues. Germline CDR1 reads GTSNPN; CDR2 reads SVGIG (reference sequence). The CDR3 DNA reads as TGTGCCTGGAGTGTACTACTAGCGGGAGGAAATGAGCAGTTCTTC. Its translation: CAWSVLLAGGNEQFF.

The chain is built from TRBV7-3 and TRBJ2-3, with 9 bases identical to TRBD2. This CDR3 contains 15 residues. After removal of 2 bases from V and 1 base from J, the junction contained 1 base not matched to a gene. Germline V gene sequence: CDR1 SGHTA, CDR2 FQGTGA. CDR3 sequence reads: CASSLVAGGTDTQYF. The CDR3 DNA reads as TGTGCCAGCAGCTTAGTAGCGGGAGGCACAGATACGCAGTATTTT. Using reference TRBV7-3 and TRBJ2-3 for the parts outside the CDR3, the full variable domain is GAGVSQTPSNKVTEKGKYVELRCDPISGHTALYWYRQSLGQGPEFLIYFQGTGAADDSGLPNDRFFAVRPEGSVSTLKIQRTERGDSAVYLCASSLVAGGTDTQYFGPGTRLTVL.

The gene calls are TRBV28 and TRBJ2-1; 9 bases are shared with TRBD2. Unmatched junction bases numbered 12, after V lost 7 bases and J lost 2 bases. Germline CDR1 MDHEN, CDR2 SYDVKM. CDR3 length: 17 residues. The CDR3 region has the DNA TGTGCCAGCAAGTCCAGCGGGAGGACACTACCCTACAATGAGCAGTTCTTC. The encoded protein is CASKSSGRTLPYNEQFF. The full variable domain, with the rest looked up from reference TRBV28 and TRBJ2-1, is DVKVTQSSRYLVKRTGEKVFLECVQDMDHENMFWYRQDPGLGLRLIYFSYDVKMKEKGDIPEGYSVSREKKERFSLILESASTNQTSMYLCASKSSGRTLPYNEQFFGPGTRLTVL.

The chain combines TRBV29-1 with TRBJ2-3; tentative D call: TRBD1 (5 bases). V gave up 1 base and J gave up 3 bases, with 8 bases separating them. From germline, CDR1 is SQVTM and CDR2 ANQGSEA. This CDR3 is 13 amino acids long. CDR3 nucleotide sequence: TGCAGCGTTGAAGGGCCAGGGACAGATACGCAGTATTTT. Its translation is CSVEGPGTDTQYF.

The genes are TRBV6-5 and TRBJ2-7, with 7 bases that match TRBD1. The CDR3 totals 13 residues. Germline trimming cut 6 bases from V and 2 bases from J; bases unmatched to any gene: 4. Germline V CDR1 and CDR2: MNHEY, SVGAGI. The CDR3 DNA reads as TGTGCCAGCAGCTTAGGGGGCCCCTACGAGCAGTACTTC. Protein product: CASSLGGPYEQYF.

For the CDR3, the DNA is TGTGCCAGCAGGTCAGCGAACACCGGGGAGCTGTTTTTT. Protein sequence: CASRSANTGELFF. The rearrangement joins TRBV28 to TRBJ2-2; no reliable D call. V lost 6 bases to trimming and J lost 0 bases, with 5 bases between them. CDR3 length: 13 amino acids. Germline CDR1 is MDHEN and CDR2 is SYDVKM.